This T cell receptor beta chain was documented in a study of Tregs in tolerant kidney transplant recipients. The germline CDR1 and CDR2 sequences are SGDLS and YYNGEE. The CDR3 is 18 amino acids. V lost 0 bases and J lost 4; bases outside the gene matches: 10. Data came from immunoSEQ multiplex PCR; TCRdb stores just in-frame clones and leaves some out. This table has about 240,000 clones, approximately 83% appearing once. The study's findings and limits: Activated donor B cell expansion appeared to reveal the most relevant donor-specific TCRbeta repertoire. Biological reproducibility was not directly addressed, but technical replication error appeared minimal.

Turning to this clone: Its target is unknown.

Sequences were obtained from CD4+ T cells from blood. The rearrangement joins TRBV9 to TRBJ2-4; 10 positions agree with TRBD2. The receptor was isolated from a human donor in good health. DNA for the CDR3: TGTGCCAGCAGCGTAGCTTCTAGCGGGAGTTTTATTAAAAACATTCAGTACTTC. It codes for CASSVASSGSFIKNIQYF.